This TCR beta chain was obtained from a study of somatic mutations in cytotoxic T cells in rheumatoid arthritis. Overall study results and limits: CD8+ T-cell clonality showed no significant difference between rheumatoid arthritis patients and age-matched healthy controls. For about an eighth of the 65 patients, a single CD8+ clone accounted for more than 20% of CD8+ cells.

Germline lookup yields CDR1 MNHEY and CDR2 SMNVEV (reference sequence). There are 16 residues in the CDR3. The V and J ends lost 2 bases and 0 bases, in that order; junction bases with no gene match: 7. Flow cytometry was used to check the purity of CD4+ and CD8+ cells, which had been isolated by positive magnetic bead selection. Remarks on this clone: No antigen is known for it.

The assay was immunoSEQ multiplex PCR, and TCRdb's table has in-frame clones only and misses some. The sample lists roughly 9,700 clones, 81% occurring once. The V and J genes are TRBV27 and TRBJ2-7, with 7 bases aligning to TRBD1. The sequenced material came from CD8+ T cells sorted from blood. The sequence was collected from a woman aged 45-65 years in good health. CDR3 sequence: CASSLDAGTVSYEQYF. In nucleotides, the CDR3 is TGTGCCAGCAGTTTAGACGCCGGGACAGTCTCCTACGAGCAGTACTTC.